The source of this T cell receptor beta chain is a study of blood T cell repertoires in COVID-19. Trimming removed 3 bases at V and 2 bases at J, with 16 bases between. Germline CDR1 and CDR2: KGHDR and SFDVKD. The CDR3 extends over 18 amino acids. Libraries were prepared by immunoSEQ multiplex PCR; TCRdb keeps only in-frame clonotypes and omits some of them. Among over 150,000 clones listed, around nine tenths were seen once. Sequenced input: peripheral blood. This sequence joins TRBV24-1 and TRBJ2-6; perhaps TRBD1 as D (5 bases). This receptor was taken from a woman aged 70-85 years with COVID-19, enrolled during active disease. The CDR3: CATSDADKGNPGANVLTF. Here the CDR3 DNA reads TGTGCCACCAGTGATGCGGACAAGGGAAATCCTGGGGCCAACGTCCTGACTTTC.